Below, 32 T cell receptor beta chains from the same sample are listed, as sequenced in a study of CD8 T cells in Susac syndrome. With random hexamers, reverse transcription was performed on about 0.5 to 1 ug of RNA. TCRdb itself ran the immunoSEQ multiplex PCR reads through MiXCR, one entry per CDR3 protein. This table holds more than 130,000 distinct CDR3 sequences, around 94% found once. Source material: CD8+ T cells from PBMCs. Receptor source: a human donor in good health.

This clonotype has a single count. V and J are TRBV29-1 and TRBJ2-2, with D perhaps matching TRBD1 (6 bases). V was clipped by 6 bases and J by 2 bases, with 13 bases between them. The germline CDR1 and CDR2 sequences are SQVTM and ANQGSEA. This CDR3 has 14 amino acids. CDR3 region: CSVAGTSNTGELFF. CDR3 sequence (DNA): TGCAGCGTCGCCGGGACATCTAACACCGGGGAGCTGTTTTTT.

This rearrangement joins TRBV20-1 to TRBJ2-6; 8 bases map to TRBD1. The V gene's germline CDR1 is DFQATT and CDR2 SNEGSKA (reference sequence). The CDR3 covers 14 residues. J lost 1 base, V lost 5 bases, and 1 base had no gene match. CDR3 in amino acids: CSADRGSGANVLTF. CDR3 nucleotides: TGCAGTGCTGACAGGGGATCTGGGGCCAACGTCCTGACTTTC.

The chain uses TRBV2 and TRBJ2-3; maybe TRBD2 (5 bases). The CDR3 extends over 12 amino acids. CDR1 SNHLY and CDR2 FYNNEI come from the germline V gene. V was trimmed by 8 bases and J by 6 bases, leaving 12 bases between them. DNA of the CDR3: TGTGCCAGCTTGCGCGGGTGGGATACGCAGTATTTT. Translation gives CASLRGWDTQYF.

The chain employs TRBV29-1 and TRBJ2-7; 10 nucleotides line up with TRBD1. CDR3 length: 14 residues. V trimming: 4 bases; J trimming: 3 bases; junction bases outside the gene matches: 6. The germline V gene encodes CDR1 SQVTM and CDR2 ANQGSEA. CDR3 bases: TGCAGCGTTGTTGAGGGGGACAGGGGCTACGAGCAGTACTTC. The encoded protein is CSVVEGDRGYEQYF.

The V and J genes are TRBV30 and TRBJ2-1; D unclear. The V end was cut by 0 bases, the J end by 4 bases, with 7 bases between. Germline CDR1 and CDR2: GTSNPN and SVGIG (reference sequence). The CDR3 runs 13 residues. In DNA, the CDR3 is TGTGCCTGGAGTGTACTAAGTTACAATGAGCAGTTCTTC. Translating it yields CAWSVLSYNEQFF.

The V and J genes are TRBV13 and TRBJ2-1; 10 nucleotides match TRBD2. The ends lost 5 bases at V and 8 bases at J; junction bases unmatched: 12. The length of the CDR3 is 16 residues. The germline V gene encodes CDR1 PRHDT and CDR2 FYEKMQ (reference sequence). The CDR3, as DNA: TGTGCCAGCAGCATTAATTTAGCGGGAGGAATTGATGAGCAGTTCTTC. This sequence encodes CASSINLAGGIDEQFF.

A single count supports this clonotype. V usage is TRBV12-3 or TRBV12-4 and J usage is TRBJ1-4; weak D call: TRBD1 (5 bases). V was clipped by 5 bases and J by 10 bases, with 14 bases between them. CDR3 length: 13 amino acids. The CDR3 spells CASSPGPLGKLFF. The CDR3 nucleotides read TGTGCCAGCAGTCCAGGGCCCTTGGGAAAACTGTTTTTT.

The chain is built from TRBV4-2 and TRBJ2-7; D is uncertain. The V and J ends lost 2 bases and 3 bases respectively, with 8 bases between them. The CDR3 is 13 amino acids. The germline CDR1 and CDR2 sequences are LGHNA and YNFKEQ. The CDR3 sequence is CASSQFSSYEQYF. CDR3 DNA: TGTGCCAGCAGCCAATTCAGCAGCTACGAGCAGTACTTC.

This chain links TRBV7-9 with TRBJ2-6; possibly TRBD2 for D (6 bases). There are 15 residues in the CDR3. The V end lost 5 bases, the J end lost 2 bases, and 10 bases lay between the germline ends. Germline assignment: CDR1 SEHNR and CDR2 FQNEAQ (reference sequence). CDR3 coding DNA: TGTGCCAGCAGCAAAGGGAGGACTGGGGCCAACGTCCTGACTTTC. Translated, it gives CASSKGRTGANVLTF.

The chain recombines TRBV20-1 with TRBJ2-7; unclear D gene. This CDR3 is 10 amino acids long. The V end lost 0 bases, the J end lost 3 bases, and 0 bases lay between the germline ends. Germline V CDR1 and CDR2: DFQATT, SNEGSKA (reference sequence). For the CDR3, the DNA is TGCAGTGCTAGAGACTACGAGCAGTACTTC. It codes for CSARDYEQYF.

V is TRBV6-5 and J is TRBJ2-1; TRBD2 agrees at 13 bases. The CDR3 contains 16 residues. Germline trimming cut 2 bases from V and 6 bases from J; bases unmatched to any gene: 4. The germline gives CDR1 MNHEY, CDR2 SVGAGI. CDR3 protein: CASSYRLAGGRNEQFF. CDR3 DNA: TGTGCCAGCAGTTACCGACTAGCGGGAGGCCGCAATGAGCAGTTCTTC.

Comment on this clonotype: One end of the junction does not line up with germline, which may come from a read error. The J gene is TRBJ1-2, the V gene TRBV20-1; D is unresolved. The germline V gene has CDR1 DFQATT and CDR2 SNEGSKA (reference sequence). The CDR3 has 14 residues. The CDR3 DNA is TGCAGTGCTCGAGACGCCTTAGCTAACTATGGCTACACCTTC. It translates to CSARDALANYGYTF.

The gene calls are TRBV7-9 and TRBJ1-1; perhaps TRBD1 as D (5 bases). This CDR3 spans 13 amino acids. Germline V gene data show CDR1 as SEHNR and CDR2 as FQNEAQ (reference sequence). V was shortened by 5 bases and J by 5 bases, with 12 bases between the two germline ends. CDR3 amino acids: CASSGGIGTEAFF. The DNA of the CDR3 is TGTGCCAGCAGCGGGGGAATCGGGACTGAAGCTTTCTTT. The full variable domain, rest sourced from reference TRBV7-9 and TRBJ1-1, is DTGVSQNPRHKITKRGQNVTFRCDPISEHNRLYWYRQTLGQGPEFLTYFQNEAQLEKSRLLSDRFSAERPKGSFSTLEIQRTEQGDSAMYLCASSGGIGTEAFFGQGTRLTVV.

The chain combines TRBV7-8 with TRBJ2-3; D gene ambiguous. Looked up from germline, CDR1 is SGHVS and CDR2 is FQNEAQ. The CDR3 runs 14 residues. The V end was cut by 5 bases, the J end by 0 bases, with 9 bases between. Written as DNA, the CDR3 is TGTGCCAGCAGCCCCGGTATTAGCACAGATACGCAGTATTTT. It specifies CASSPGISTDTQYF.

The chain recombines TRBV29-1 with TRBJ1-2, with 9 bases that match TRBD1. Germline trimming cut 5 bases from V and 5 bases from J; bases unmatched to any gene: 3. CDR3 size: 12 residues. Per germline, CDR1 SQVTM and CDR2 ANQGSEA. Written as DNA, the CDR3 is TGCAGCGTTCCCGACAGGGGGTATGGCTACACCTTC. This translates into CSVPDRGYGYTF.

The chain is built from TRBV30 and TRBJ2-5, with a weak D call TRBD1 (6 bases). The germline V gene encodes CDR1 GTSNPN and CDR2 SVGIG (reference sequence). The germline V and J ends were trimmed by 4 bases and 5 bases, with 8 bases remaining between them. This CDR3 is 11 amino acids long. Here the CDR3 DNA reads TGTGCCTGGACTACAGGGGAGACCCAGTACTTC. It yields the protein CAWTTGETQYF.

The rearrangement links TRBV2 to TRBJ1-1; D may be TRBD1 (6 bases). This CDR3 has 14 residues. Trimming cost V 4 bases and J 0 bases, with 9 bases left between them. Germline assignment: CDR1 SNHLY and CDR2 FYNNEI. CDR3 loop: CASSVGQLNTEAFF. The CDR3 coding sequence is TGTGCCAGCAGTGTAGGACAGCTGAACACTGAAGCTTTCTTT.

About this clonotype itself: An end of the junction differs from the germline gene, which may be a read error. The chain has TRBV7-9 and TRBJ2-1; 9 nucleotides line up with TRBD2. There are 16 residues in the CDR3. The germline gives CDR1 SEHNR, CDR2 FQNEAQ (reference sequence). CDR3 DNA: TGTGCCAGCAGCCACTCTAGCGGGGCCTCCGACAATGAGCAGTTCTTC. It specifies CASSHSSGASDNEQFF. Full variable domain (rest looked up from reference TRBV7-9 and TRBJ2-1): DTGVSQNPRHKITKRGQNVTFRCDPISEHNRLYWYRQTLGQGPEFLTYFQNEAQLEKSRLLSDRFSAERPKGSFSTLEIQRTEQGDSAMYLCASSHSSGASDNEQFFGPGTRLTVL.

In its sample, this clonotype was seen once. J is TRBJ2-1 and V is TRBV12-5; D unclear. The CDR3 is 12 amino acids. In germline, CDR1 is LGHNT, CDR2 FRNRAP. Trimming took 5 bases from V and 7 from J, leaving 9 bases between them. CDR3 in DNA: TGTGCTAGTGGTACCCTTAGGAATGAGCAGTTCTTC. It translates to CASGTLRNEQFF.

This chain links TRBV19 with TRBJ1-2; D remains ambiguous. Germline V gene sequence: CDR1 LNHDA, CDR2 SQIVND (reference sequence). The CDR3 spans 11 residues. V lost 10 bases, J lost 7 bases, and 13 bases lay in between. CDR3 nucleotide sequence: TGTGCCACCAGGACTGGGGTTGGCTACACCTTC. Protein product: CATRTGVGYTF.

The V gene is TRBV4-1, the J gene TRBJ2-1; TRBD1 or TRBD2 may be the D gene (5 bases each). CDR3 length equals 15 residues. Germline CDR1 and CDR2: MGHRA and YSYEKL. The V and J ends lost 0 bases and 3 bases respectively, with 9 bases between them. The CDR3 here is CASSQDGDGYNEQFF. In DNA form, the CDR3 reads TGCGCCAGCAGCCAAGATGGGGACGGCTACAATGAGCAGTTCTTC.

The J gene is TRBJ2-2, the V gene TRBV7-9; tentatively, D is TRBD1 (5 bases). Trimming took 8 bases from V and 1 from J, leaving 8 bases between them. Germline CDR1 is SEHNR and CDR2 is FQNEAQ (reference sequence). The CDR3 extends over 13 amino acids. CDR3 residues: CASDSGNTGELFF. The CDR3 DNA reads as TGTGCCAGCGACAGTGGGAACACCGGGGAGCTGTTTTTT.

The chain combines TRBV29-1 with TRBJ2-3; D is ambiguous. The germline gives CDR1 SQVTM, CDR2 ANQGSEA. The CDR3 totals 17 residues. Trimming shortened V by 1 base and J by 0 bases, and 17 bases separated the two germline ends. In DNA, the CDR3 is TGCAGCGTTGAAGTAGTTGGTGGGCCCGAAAGCACAGATACGCAGTATTTT. This sequence encodes CSVEVVGGPESTDTQYF.

This chain joins TRBV27 and TRBJ1-2, with TRBD1 as a possible D gene (6 bases). CDR1 MNHEY and CDR2 SMNVEV come from the germline V gene (reference sequence). The CDR3 runs 12 residues. The V gene lost 6 bases and the J gene lost 8 bases, with 13 bases spanning the gap. CDR3 protein: CASRNRAGGYTF. For the CDR3, the DNA is TGTGCCAGCAGGAACAGGGCCGGAGGCTACACCTTC.

This sequence joins TRBV11-2 and TRBJ1-2; 12 nucleotides agree with TRBD1. The V segment lost 5 bases and the J segment 8 bases; nucleotides outside the gene matches: 6. Germline-derived CDR1 and CDR2 are SGHAT and FQNNGV. The CDR3 runs 14 residues. This CDR3 reads CASSTGTGGEGYTF. CDR3 nucleotides: TGTGCCAGCAGCACCGGGACAGGGGGCGAAGGCTACACCTTC.

The chain recombines TRBV29-1 with TRBJ2-1; perhaps D is TRBD1 or TRBD2 (5 bases each). The germline V gene encodes CDR1 SQVTM and CDR2 ANQGSEA. With 4 bases removed from V and 2 bases from J, the gap between germline ends came to 9 bases. The CDR3 consists of 13 residues. CDR3 DNA: TGCAGCGTTGCAAGAGGGGCCTACAATGAGCAGTTCTTC. Amino acid sequence: CSVARGAYNEQFF.

V is TRBV13 and J is TRBJ1-1; D gene ambiguous. Germline V gene sequence: CDR1 PRHDT, CDR2 FYEKMQ (reference sequence). Trimming pared 5 bases from V and 0 bases from J, leaving 10 bases between. The length of the CDR3 is 14 residues. The CDR3 bases are TGTGCCAGCAGCCCGACCGACTTGAACACTGAAGCTTTCTTT. The encoded protein is CASSPTDLNTEAFF.

The chain recombines TRBV6-5 with TRBJ1-3; a possible D gene is TRBD1 (5 bases). The CDR3 extends over 17 amino acids. V lost 2 bases and J 3 bases, leaving 17 bases between the germline ends. Germline-derived CDR1 and CDR2 are MNHEY and SVGAGI. CDR3 nucleotides: TGTGCCAGCAGTTACAGTCAGCTCGGGACGGTTGGAAACACCATATATTTT. Translation: CASSYSQLGTVGNTIYF.

The chain links TRBV13 to TRBJ2-7; 7 nucleotides line up with TRBD2. The CDR3 is 14 residues long. CDR1 is PRHDT, CDR2 FYEKMQ, per germline (reference sequence). J gave up 9 bases and V 2 bases, and 10 bases lay outside the gene matches. DNA for the CDR3: TGTGCCAGCAGCTTACCCAGCGACGGCGGGGGGCAGTACTTC. Protein: CASSLPSDGGGQYF. Combining the CDR3 with reference TRBV13 and TRBJ2-7 gives the whole variable domain AAGVIQSPRHLIKEKRETATLKCYPIPRHDTVYWYQQGPGQDPQFLISFYEKMQSDKGSIPDRFSAQQFSDYHSELNMSSLELGDSALYFCASSLPSDGGGQYFGPGTRLTVT.

J is TRBJ2-7 and V is TRBV19; D is unresolved. V lost 6 bases, J lost 3 bases, and 18 bases lay in between. Germline V CDR1 and CDR2: LNHDA, SQIVND (reference sequence). This CDR3 region has 15 residues. The chain's CDR3 is CASRSNAGDLYEQYF. CDR3 nucleotide sequence: TGTGCCAGTAGATCTAACGCAGGCGACCTCTACGAGCAGTACTTC.

The J gene is TRBJ2-7, the V gene TRBV11-2; D possibly corresponds to TRBD1 (5 bases). The V end lost 7 bases, the J end lost 2 bases, and 6 bases lay between the germline ends. CDR1 SGHAT and CDR2 FQNNGV come from the germline V gene. The CDR3 contains 11 residues. CDR3: CASKGAYEQYF. CDR3 coding DNA: TGTGCCAGCAAAGGGGCCTACGAGCAGTACTTC.

V gene TRBV9 combines with J gene TRBJ2-7, with no clear D. Trimming left V 1 base short and J 0 bases short, with 17 bases between. Germline assignment: CDR1 SGDLS and CDR2 YYNGEE. This CDR3 has 17 amino acids. The CDR3 nucleotides are TGTGCCAGCAGCGTAAGCCCGGACGGACCCTCCTCCTACGAGCAGTACTTC. Residues: CASSVSPDGPSSYEQYF.